What follows are 19 T cell receptor beta chains derived from one specimen sequenced in a study of CD8+CD57+ T cells in acquired aplastic anemia. Profiles of TCR beta VDJ and CDR3 were generated from a genomic DNA template. TCRdb used MiXCR to reprocess the reads, holding one entry per CDR3 protein. Found here are approximately 98,000 distinct CDR3 sequences, around 50% of them singletons; the top ten hold 25% to 35%. The sample was sorted CD4+, CD8+, or CD8+CD57+ T cells (not recorded which) from PBMCs. These receptors were taken from a human donor in good health, serving as a control.

As to this clonotype: At one boundary the junction diverges from the germline segment, which might be a read error. The chain recombines TRBV20-1 with TRBJ1-5; D unresolved. CDR3 length: 14 amino acids. The germline V gene has CDR1 DFQATT and CDR2 SNEGSKA (reference sequence). CDR3 region: CSARASGPYQPQRF. CDR3 nucleotides: TGCAGTGCCAGAGCATCGGGCCCGTATCAGCCCCAGCGTTTT.

This clonotype was observed a few times. This chain links TRBV6-1 with TRBJ2-7; 7 nucleotides match TRBD1. The CDR3 contains 14 residues. Germline assignment: CDR1 MNHNS and CDR2 SASEGT. Germline trimming cut 4 bases from V and 2 bases from J; bases unmatched to any gene: 5. CDR3 nucleotides: TGTGCCAGCAGTGTAAACAGGGGCCCCTACGAGCAGTACTTC. Its translation: CASSVNRGPYEQYF.

V gene TRBV10-2 combines with J gene TRBJ2-3; 9 nucleotides match TRBD2. Germline V gene sequence: CDR1 WSHSY, CDR2 SAAADI. J lost 2 bases, V lost 2 bases, and 5 bases had no gene match. This CDR3 spans 16 amino acids. The CDR3 loop reads CASSEGRTSDTDTQYF. In DNA form, the CDR3 reads TGCGCCAGCAGTGAGGGGAGGACTAGCGACACAGATACGCAGTATTTT.

The J gene is TRBJ1-2, the V gene TRBV3-1, with a weak D call TRBD1 (6 bases). Germline values: CDR1 LGHDT, CDR2 YNNKEL (reference sequence). This CDR3 comprises 15 residues. V lost 4 bases to trimming and J lost 0 bases, with 12 bases between them. The CDR3 DNA reads as TGTGCCAGCAGCCCGACAAGGACAGCTAACTATGGCTACACCTTC. It is translated as CASSPTRTANYGYTF. The entire variable domain, with the rest obtained from reference TRBV3-1 and TRBJ1-2, is as follows: DTAVSQTPKYLVTQMGNDKSIKCEQNLGHDTMYWYKQDSKKFLKIMFSYNNKELIINETVPNRFSPKSPDKAHLNLHINSLELGDSAVYFCASSPTRTANYGYTFGSGTRLTVV.

This clonotype was counted at least ten times. V usage is TRBV5-8 and J usage is TRBJ2-7; 9 nucleotides match TRBD2. This CDR3 is built from 15 residues. V shed 4 bases and J 4 bases; nucleotides not matched to a gene: 9. From germline, CDR1 is SGHTS and CDR2 YDEGEE. The CDR3 bases are TGTGCCAGCAGCACGACTAGCGGAATAACATACGAGCAGTACTTC. This encodes CASSTTSGITYEQYF.

As concerns this clonotype: This may come from a read error, since a much larger clone is one base off. V usage is TRBV25-1 and J usage is TRBJ2-1, with 14 positions matching TRBD2. Germline CDR1 and CDR2: MGHDK and SYGVNS. The CDR3 extends over 20 amino acids. As DNA, the CDR3 is TGTGCCAGCAGTCTCGTCCCGGGACTAGCGGGGGCTCCCTCTTACAGTGAGCAGTTCTTC. Its translation is CASSLVPGLAGAPSYSEQFF.

This clonotype was observed at least ten times. CDR3 nucleotides: TGTGCCAGCAGTGAACAGGGGTTGGGCAATCAGCCCCAGCATTTT. Translated: CASSEQGLGNQPQHF. The chain carries TRBV25-1 and TRBJ1-5, with a possible D match to TRBD1 (6 bases). V lost 2 bases to trimming and J lost 2 bases, with 10 bases between them. Germline-derived CDR1 and CDR2 are MGHDK and SYGVNS. This CDR3 region has 15 residues.

J is TRBJ1-6 and V is TRBV19; D unresolved. Germline CDR1 is LNHDA and CDR2 is SQIVND (reference sequence). This CDR3 comprises 15 residues. V was clipped by 4 bases and J by 7 bases, with 14 bases between them. The CDR3 loop is CASSTAGSVNSPLHF. In DNA form, the CDR3 reads TGTGCCAGTAGTACCGCCGGGAGCGTGAATTCACCCCTCCACTTT.

Within the sample, this clonotype is medium-sized. V usage is TRBV7-6 and J usage is TRBJ2-7; tentatively, D is TRBD2 (6 bases). Germline CDR1 reads SGHVS; CDR2 reads FNYEAQ. Between the trimmed V and J ends, which lost 7 bases and 0 bases, there was a span of 10 bases. This CDR3 spans 13 amino acids. The DNA of the CDR3 is TGTGCCAGCACGGCGGGGCCCTCCTACGAGCAGTACTTC. Residues: CASTAGPSYEQYF. Full variable domain (rest looked up from reference TRBV7-6 and TRBJ2-7): GAGVSQSPRYKVTKRGQDVALRCDPISGHVSLYWYRQALGQGPEFLTYFNYEAQQDKSGLPNDRFSAERPEGSISTLTIQRTEQRDSAMYRCASTAGPSYEQYFGPGTRLTVT.

The count of this clonotype is one. V gene TRBV29-1 combines with J gene TRBJ1-2, with 9 bases identical to TRBD1. CDR1 and CDR2 (germline): SQVTM, ANQGSEA. The CDR3 length is 13 residues. Germline trimming cut 7 bases from V and 4 bases from J; bases unmatched to any gene: 7. CDR3 DNA: TGCAGCGCCGCGACAGGGGGAGGCTATGGCTACACCTTC. Translation: CSAATGGGYGYTF.

This clonotype was counted at least ten times. The gene calls are TRBV4-2 and TRBJ2-7, with 8 bases aligning to TRBD2. The CDR3 spans 16 residues. Germline CDR1 LGHNA, CDR2 YNFKEQ. V dropped 1 base and J dropped 1; count of bases not matched to a gene: 6. The CDR3 bases are TGTGCCAGCAGCCAAGCCCTCGGGGGGGAGTCCTACGAGCAGTACTTC. Translated, it gives CASSQALGGESYEQYF.

This clonotype was seen a handful of times. V usage is TRBV7-9 and J usage is TRBJ2-2, with D maybe TRBD1 (5 bases). In germline, CDR1 is SEHNR, CDR2 FQNEAQ (reference sequence). The CDR3 extends over 13 amino acids. Between the trimmed V and J ends, which lost 8 bases and 0 bases, there was a span of 7 bases. CDR3 in amino acids: CASGASNTGELFF. The DNA of the CDR3 is TGTGCCAGCGGGGCGTCGAACACCGGGGAGCTGTTTTTT.

This clonotype was seen at least ten times. The chain uses TRBV19 and TRBJ1-2; TRBD1 matches 7 bases. J gave up 4 bases and V 4 bases, and 12 bases lay outside the gene matches. The CDR3 is 16 amino acids. Germline V gives CDR1 LNHDA, CDR2 SQIVND (reference sequence). The CDR3 DNA is TGTGCCAGTAGTACCCCTGGGGACAGCGTATTCTATGGCTACACCTTC. It codes for CASSTPGDSVFYGYTF.

This rearrangement joins TRBV13 to TRBJ2-7; tentatively, D is TRBD2 (6 bases). Germline CDR1 reads PRHDT; CDR2 reads FYEKMQ (reference sequence). The CDR3 contains 15 residues. Trimming took 4 bases from V and 4 from J, leaving 17 bases between them. The DNA for the CDR3 is TGTGCCAGCAGCTCTCGACGGGAGTTTGGGTACGAGCAGTACTTC. Its translation is CASSSRREFGYEQYF.

This clonotype has at least ten counts. V and J are TRBV24-1 and TRBJ1-1; 8 positions match TRBD1. CDR3 length: 14 amino acids. Losses at the gene ends were 5 bases for V and 1 base for J; bases not matched to a gene: 2. Per germline, CDR1 KGHDR and CDR2 SFDVKD. The CDR3 loop reads CATSGTGQNTEAFF. The CDR3 bases are TGTGCCACCAGTGGGACAGGGCAGAACACTGAAGCTTTCTTT.

As to this clonotype: Here the CDR3 omits its conserved ending phenylalanine or tryptophan, so a read error is the likely source. The rearrangement uses TRBV5-5 and TRBJ1-2; TRBD1 aligns across 7 bases. Germline CDR1 is SGHKS and CDR2 is YYEKEE (reference sequence). There are 11 residues in the CDR3. The J segment lost 9 bases and the V segment lost 4 bases, leaving 3 bases of the junction unmatched. In DNA form, the CDR3 reads TGTGCCAGCAGCGAGGGACAGAGCTACACCTCC. Its translation: CASSEGQSYTS.

This clonotype was found a few times. The junction differs from germline at one of its ends, possibly a read error. The rearrangement joins TRBV4-2 to TRBJ1-2; 12 nucleotides agree with TRBD1. The CDR3 contains 16 residues. Germline V CDR1 and CDR2: LGHNA, YNFKEQ. The CDR3 here is CASSQTGTGGTYGYAF. DNA for the CDR3: TGTGCCAGCAGCCAGACCGGGACAGGGGGCACATATGGCTACGCCTTC.

The CDR3 here is CASSEYSREGGYTF. The CDR3 DNA follows: TGTGCCAGCAGTGAATATAGCAGGGAAGGCGGCTACACCTTC. The V and J genes are TRBV2 and TRBJ1-2; D may be TRBD1 (5 bases). CDR3 size: 14 residues. V was shortened by 2 bases and J by 8 bases, with 15 bases between the two germline ends. Germline lookup yields CDR1 SNHLY and CDR2 FYNNEI.

By frequency in the sample, this clonotype is medium-sized. The chain employs TRBV29-1 and TRBJ2-1; 8 bases fit TRBD1. The V gene end was trimmed by 4 bases and the J gene end by 5 bases; junction bases not matched to a gene: 10. The CDR3 is made up of 15 amino acids. Looked up from germline, CDR1 is SQVTM and CDR2 is ANQGSEA. The CDR3 sequence is CSVVVPGQAHNEQFF. The CDR3 nucleotides are TGCAGCGTTGTGGTACCGGGACAGGCTCACAATGAGCAGTTCTTC.